This T cell receptor beta chain stems from a study of blood T cell repertoires in COVID-19. The protocol was immunoSEQ multiplex PCR, while the TCRdb copy is restricted to in-frame clones and leaves out a portion. This table holds approximately 310,000 clones, about 90% found once. This CDR3 is 14 amino acids long. Trimming took 1 base from V and 8 from J, leaving 12 bases between them. In germline, CDR1 is LGHNA, CDR2 YNFKEQ. The clonotype was recovered from a woman between 45 and 65 years old who had recovered from COVID-19. Sequencing was performed on peripheral blood. J is TRBJ2-1 and V is TRBV4-2; a weak D match, TRBD1 (6 bases). CDR3 protein: CASSQGQDLHEQFF. CDR3 in DNA: TGTGCCAGCAGCCAAGGACAGGACCTCCATGAGCAGTTCTTC.